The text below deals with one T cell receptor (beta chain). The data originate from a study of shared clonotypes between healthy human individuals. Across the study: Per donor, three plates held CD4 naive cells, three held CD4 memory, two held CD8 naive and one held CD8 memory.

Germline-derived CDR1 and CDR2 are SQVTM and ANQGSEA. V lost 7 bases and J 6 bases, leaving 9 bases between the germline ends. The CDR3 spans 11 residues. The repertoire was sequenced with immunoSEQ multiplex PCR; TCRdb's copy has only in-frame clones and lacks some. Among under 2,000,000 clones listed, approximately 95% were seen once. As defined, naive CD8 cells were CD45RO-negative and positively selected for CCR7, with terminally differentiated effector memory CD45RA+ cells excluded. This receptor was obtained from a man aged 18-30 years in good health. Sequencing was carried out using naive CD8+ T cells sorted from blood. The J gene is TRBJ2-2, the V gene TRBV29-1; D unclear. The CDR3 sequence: CSAADPGELFF. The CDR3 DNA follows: TGCAGCGCTGCAGATCCCGGGGAGCTGTTTTTT.